The sequence of this TCR beta chain was determined in a study of blood T cell repertoires in COVID-19 (dated by TCRdb to about 2020). Regarding the research as a whole: Samples covering the acute and convalescent phases of COVID-19 were provided by collaborators in the United States, Italy and Spain. Samples were obtained from the ongoing ImmuneRACE study (first 160 participants) and from 1,254 subjects provided by 6 global collaborators. Where available, HLA class I and class II types were taken from metadata supplied by the sample provider and were not determined by assay-based typing. The prospective study material was composed of cDNA or gDNA derived from T cells, B-cell-depleted T cells, or PBMCs. The repertoires were made available in a free public database intended to serve as a resource for research on the immune response to SARS-CoV-2. The dataset comprised deeply sampled blood TCRbeta repertoires from subjects exposed to, actively infected with, or recovered from COVID-19. Nearly every sample came with metadata listing a de-identified subject ID, COVID-19 status, age in years and sex.

V drops 1 base and J drops 7 bases, leaving 11 bases in between. Spanning cysteine to phenylalanine, the CDR3 consists of 15 amino acids. The kept DNA is CDR3 alone, 45 bases in frame from the first base. The CDR1 and CDR2 encoded by the germline V gene are KGHSH and LQKENI. Participants in the prospective study were aged 18 to 89 years, lived in 20 to 30 United States geographic areas, and enrolled through a virtual design. In the prospective study, cohorts were assigned on the basis of participant-reported clinical history obtained from a screening survey and a study questionnaire. Recovered participants in ImmuneRACE Cohort 3 were defined by two consecutive negative NP/OP PCR tests, clearance by a healthcare professional, or resolution of symptoms. Each participant in the prospective study had whole blood, serum and a nasopharyngeal or oropharyngeal swab collected by mobile phlebotomists. Over a roughly 2-month period, participants in the prospective study had the option of providing additional blood draws and questionnaires. Blood samples from the prospective study were shipped frozen or at room temperature prior to DNA extraction.

Worth noting for this clone: Its antigen remains unidentified. The input lacks base qualities; no much larger clone sits a single base away.

The immunoSEQ Assay, a bias-controlled multiplex PCR, was used to amplify TCRbeta CDR3 regions from genomic DNA. The study's processing was this. The number of nucleated cells in each sample was estimated from the amplification of reference gene primers within the assay. To quantify the absolute abundance of each unique TCRbeta CDR3 rearrangement, sequence reads were collapsed and filtered. For each sample, productive Simpson clonality was calculated as the square root of Simpson's diversity index over productive rearrangements. The clones in this table, taken by TCRdb from immuneACCESS, are in-frame only. Not every clone is retained; where verified, under half of the shortfall comes from an unresolved V gene, and the cause of the rest is unknown. V and J calls plus clone size are reproduced from that table; the DNA served to infer D and trimming. The sample data list about 280,000 clones, and around 85% of these were observed just once. 2.5% to 3% of the sample lies in the top ten.

Results and caveats for the whole study, not just this receptor: How much clinical and demographic metadata was included differed by source and by participant, and the metadata was provided uncurated.

This TCR was sampled from a woman aged 45-60 years who had recovered from COVID-19. Sequencing was performed on PBMCs or T cells enriched from blood (not recorded which). The chain employs TRBV18 and TRBJ1-6, with TRBD1 tentatively as D gene (6 bases match). Here the CDR3 is given as CASSPLGQGNSPLHF. The sequenced DNA: TGTGCCAGCTCACCACTCGGGCAGGGGAATTCACCCCTCCACTTT. With all but the CDR3 taken from the reference TRBV18 and TRBJ1-6 genes, the full variable domain is: NAGVMQNPRHLVRRRGQEARLRCSPMKGHSHVYWYRQLPEEGLKFMVYLQKENIIDESGMPKERFSAEFPKEGPSILRIQQVVRGDSAAYFCASSPLGQGNSPLHFGNGTRLTVT.